This T cell receptor (beta chain) comes out of a study of blood T cell repertoires in COVID-19. Study as a whole: Spain, Italy and the United States supplied samples that represented acute and convalescent COVID-19. PBMCs, B-cell-depleted T cells, or T cells provided the cDNA or gDNA that made up the material.

V lost 3 bases to trimming and J lost 10 bases, with 21 bases between them. The CDR3 loop spans 15 amino acids. The germline CDR1 and CDR2 sequences are MGHRA and YSYEKL. Methods used by the authors: Scientists estimated how many nucleated cells there were by amplifying reference gene primers. Here immunoSEQ multiplex PCR was the method, and the copy in TCRdb shows in-frame clones only, minus some. Clonal size and the V and J genes are those of that table, whereas D and trimming came from the DNA. The sample lists a few hundred thousand clones, approximately 91% seen once, with 0.94% in the top ten. Sequencing was done on a sample of peripheral blood. This TCR was recovered from a woman aged 40 to 55 who had recovered from COVID-19. V is TRBV4-1 and J is TRBJ1-1; D is possibly TRBD1 (6 bases). The CDR3 region is CASSQSPQGIRGAFF. DNA of the CDR3: TGCGCCAGCAGCCAGTCGCCGCAGGGGATAAGAGGAGCTTTCTTT.